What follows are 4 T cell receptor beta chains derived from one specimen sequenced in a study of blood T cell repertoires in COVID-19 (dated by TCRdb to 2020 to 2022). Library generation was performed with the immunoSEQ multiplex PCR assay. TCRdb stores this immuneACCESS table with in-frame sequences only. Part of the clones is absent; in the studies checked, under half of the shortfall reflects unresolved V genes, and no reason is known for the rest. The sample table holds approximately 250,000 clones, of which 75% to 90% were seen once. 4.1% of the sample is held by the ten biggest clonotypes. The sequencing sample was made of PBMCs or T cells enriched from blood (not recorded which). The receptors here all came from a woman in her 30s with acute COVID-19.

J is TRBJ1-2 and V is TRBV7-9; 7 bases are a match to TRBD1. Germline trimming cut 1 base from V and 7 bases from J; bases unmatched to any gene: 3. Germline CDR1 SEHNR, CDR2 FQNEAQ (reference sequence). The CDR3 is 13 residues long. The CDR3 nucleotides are TGTGCCAGCAGCTTAGACAGGGGAGGTGGCTACACCTTC. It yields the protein CASSLDRGGGYTF.

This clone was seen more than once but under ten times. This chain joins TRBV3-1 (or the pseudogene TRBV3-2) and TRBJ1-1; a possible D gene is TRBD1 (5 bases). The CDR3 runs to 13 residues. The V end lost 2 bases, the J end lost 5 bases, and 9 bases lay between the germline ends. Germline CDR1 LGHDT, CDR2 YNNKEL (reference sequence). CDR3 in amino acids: CASSQNKGTEAFF. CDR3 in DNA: TGTGCCAGCAGCCAAAATAAGGGGACTGAAGCTTTCTTT.

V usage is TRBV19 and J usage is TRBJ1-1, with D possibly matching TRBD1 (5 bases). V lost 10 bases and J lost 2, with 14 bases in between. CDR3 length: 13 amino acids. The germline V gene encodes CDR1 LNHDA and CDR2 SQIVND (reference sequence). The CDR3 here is CATTGGDNTEAFF. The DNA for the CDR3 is TGTGCCACTACCGGGGGGGATAACACTGAAGCTTTCTTT.

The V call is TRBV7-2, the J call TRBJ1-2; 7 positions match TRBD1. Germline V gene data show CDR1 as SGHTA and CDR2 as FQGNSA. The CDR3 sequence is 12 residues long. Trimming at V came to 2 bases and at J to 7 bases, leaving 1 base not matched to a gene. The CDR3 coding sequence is TGTGCCAGCAGCTTATACAGGGGTGGCTACACCTTC. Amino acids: CASSLYRGGYTF. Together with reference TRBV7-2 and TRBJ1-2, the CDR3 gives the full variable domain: GAGVSQSPSNKVTEKGKDVELRCDPISGHTALYWYRQSLGQGLEFLIYFQGNSAPDKSGLPSDRFSAERTGGSVSTLTIQRTQQEDSAVYLCASSLYRGGYTFGSGTRLTVV.